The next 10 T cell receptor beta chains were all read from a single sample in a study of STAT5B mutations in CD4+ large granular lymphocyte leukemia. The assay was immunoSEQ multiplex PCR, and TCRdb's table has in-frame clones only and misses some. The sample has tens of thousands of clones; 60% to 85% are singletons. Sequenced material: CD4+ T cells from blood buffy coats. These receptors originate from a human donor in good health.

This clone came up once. CDR3 DNA: TGCGCCAGCAGCTTGTTGGGGGCGCACCGAGAAAAACTGTTTTTT. Its protein is CASSLLGAHREKLFF. This rearrangement joins TRBV5-1 to TRBJ1-4; possible D gene TRBD1, 6 bases. Looked up from germline, CDR1 is SGHRS and CDR2 is YFSETQ. The CDR3 consists of 15 residues. The V end lost 1 base, the J end lost 8 bases, and 15 bases lay between the germline ends.

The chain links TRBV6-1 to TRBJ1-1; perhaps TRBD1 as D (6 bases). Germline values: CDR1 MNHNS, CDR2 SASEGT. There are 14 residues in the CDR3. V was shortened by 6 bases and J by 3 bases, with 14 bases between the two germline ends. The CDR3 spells CASSTDSGDTEAFF. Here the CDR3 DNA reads TGTGCCAGCAGCACGGACAGCGGGGACACTGAAGCTTTCTTT.

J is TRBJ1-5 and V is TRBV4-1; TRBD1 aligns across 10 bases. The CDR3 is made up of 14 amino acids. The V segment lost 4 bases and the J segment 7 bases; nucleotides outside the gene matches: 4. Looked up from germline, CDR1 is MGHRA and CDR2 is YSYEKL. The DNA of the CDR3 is TGCGCCAGCAGCCTGGGGACAGGGGACCAGCCCCAGCATTTT. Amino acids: CASSLGTGDQPQHF.

The CDR3 DNA sequence: TGTGCCAGCAGTTACGCCAAGGACATAAATTCACCCCTCCACTTT. Encoded protein: CASSYAKDINSPLHF. This chain uses TRBV6-5 with TRBJ1-6; a possible D gene is TRBD1 (5 bases). The CDR3 extends over 15 amino acids. Trimming removed 2 bases from V and 7 bases from J, with 12 bases in between. Germline V gene sequence: CDR1 MNHEY, CDR2 SVGAGI.

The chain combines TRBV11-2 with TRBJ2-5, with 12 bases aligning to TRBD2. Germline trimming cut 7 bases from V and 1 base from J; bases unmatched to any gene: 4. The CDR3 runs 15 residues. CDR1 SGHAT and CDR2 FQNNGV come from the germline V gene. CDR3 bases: TGTGCCAGCAACGAACTAGCGGGGGGCCAAGAGACCCAGTACTTC. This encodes CASNELAGGQETQYF.

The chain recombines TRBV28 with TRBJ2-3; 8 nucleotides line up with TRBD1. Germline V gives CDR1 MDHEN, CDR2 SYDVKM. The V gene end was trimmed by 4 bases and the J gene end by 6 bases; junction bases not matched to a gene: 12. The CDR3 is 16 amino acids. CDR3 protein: CASSSPQTGVSDTQYF. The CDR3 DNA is TGTGCCAGCAGTTCGCCTCAGACAGGGGTCTCGGATACGCAGTATTTT.

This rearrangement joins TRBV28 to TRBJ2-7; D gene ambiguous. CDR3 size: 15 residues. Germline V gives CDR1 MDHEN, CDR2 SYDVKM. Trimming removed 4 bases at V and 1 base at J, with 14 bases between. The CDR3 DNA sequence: TGTGCCAGCAGTTCCCCAAGGGTGGTATCCTACGAGCAGTACTTC. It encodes CASSSPRVVSYEQYF.

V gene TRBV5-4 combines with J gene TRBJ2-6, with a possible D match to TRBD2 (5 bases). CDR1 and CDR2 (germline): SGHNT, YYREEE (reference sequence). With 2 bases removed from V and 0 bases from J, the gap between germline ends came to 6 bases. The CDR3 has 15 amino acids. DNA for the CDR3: TGTGCCAGCAGCTTCCGGGACTCTGGGGCCAACGTCCTGACTTTC. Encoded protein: CASSFRDSGANVLTF.

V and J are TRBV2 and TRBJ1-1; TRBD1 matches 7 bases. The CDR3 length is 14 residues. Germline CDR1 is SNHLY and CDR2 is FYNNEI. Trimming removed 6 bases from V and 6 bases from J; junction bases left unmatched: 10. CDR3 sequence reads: CASSATGRMAEAFF. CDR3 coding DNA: TGTGCCAGCAGCGCGACAGGGAGGATGGCTGAAGCTTTCTTT.

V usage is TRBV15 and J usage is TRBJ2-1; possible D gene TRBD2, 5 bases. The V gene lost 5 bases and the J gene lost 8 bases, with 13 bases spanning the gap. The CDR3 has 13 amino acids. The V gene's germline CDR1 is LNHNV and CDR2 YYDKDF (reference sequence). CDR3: CATSGQSSDEQFF. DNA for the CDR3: TGTGCCACCAGCGGTCAGAGTAGCGATGAGCAGTTCTTC.